These 24 T cell receptor beta chains were sequenced from one sample in a study of T-cell reconstitution after alpha-beta-depleted transplantation in children. Construction of the TCRbeta library involved unique molecular identifiers. TCRdb analysed the PCR reads with MiXCR anew, one entry per CDR3 protein. The sample consists of fewer than 400,000 distinct CDR3 sequences, just over 20% of them appearing once. The sample consisted of PBMCs from the stem cell graft donor, taken from the stem cell graft. The source of these receptors is a human donor who donated a stem cell graft to a child with acute myeloid leukemia.

This clonotype appeared a few times. V and J are TRBV12-3 or TRBV12-4 and TRBJ1-4; tentative D call: TRBD1 (5 bases). The CDR3 loop spans 13 amino acids. V lost 5 bases, J lost 12 bases, and 16 bases lay in between. CDR3 DNA: TGTGCCAGCAGTCCTGCGTTCCGGGGGGAACTGTTTTTT. It is translated as CASSPAFRGELFF.

The chain uses TRBV4-3 and TRBJ1-1; D remains ambiguous. CDR1 LGHNA and CDR2 YSLEER come from the germline V gene. This CDR3 is 15 amino acids long. V was trimmed by 2 bases and J by 3 bases, leaving 13 bases between them. In DNA form, the CDR3 reads TGCGCCAGCAGCCAAAGTGTGGGGTTTGACACTGAAGCTTTCTTT. Its protein is CASSQSVGFDTEAFF.

This sequence joins TRBV12-3 or TRBV12-4 and TRBJ2-1; TRBD2 might be the D (6 bases). V lost 2 bases, J lost 7 bases, and 18 bases lay in between. The CDR3 is made up of 16 amino acids. The chain's CDR3 is CASSLFGGILTNEQFF. The CDR3 DNA follows: TGTGCCAGCAGTTTATTCGGCGGGATCCTTACAAATGAGCAGTTCTTC.

This sequence joins TRBV11-2 and TRBJ2-1, with 10 bases lining up with TRBD1. After removal of 5 bases from V and 7 bases from J, the junction contained 11 bases not matched to a gene. CDR1 and CDR2 from the germline V gene are SGHAT and FQNNGV. The length of the CDR3 is 16 residues. The CDR3 DNA reads as TGTGCCAGCAGCCCGATAGAGACAGGGGGCGGGAATGAGCAGTTCTTC. It translates to CASSPIETGGGNEQFF. Complete variable domain (other parts from reference TRBV11-2 and TRBJ2-1): EAGVAQSPRYKIIEKRQSVAFWCNPISGHATLYWYQQILGQGPKLLIQFQNNGVVDDSQLPKDRFSAERLKGVDSTLKIQPAKLEDSAVYLCASSPIETGGGNEQFFGPGTRLTVL.

At least ten counts were recorded for this clonotype. The gene calls are TRBV20-1 and TRBJ1-5; D unresolved. CDR1 DFQATT and CDR2 SNEGSKA come from the germline V gene (reference sequence). Trimming left V 0 bases short and J 5 bases short, with 8 bases between. This CDR3 spans 13 amino acids. In DNA, the CDR3 is TGCAGTGCTAGAGATTTCGCCGATCAGCCCCAGCATTTT. Translation: CSARDFADQPQHF.

This clonotype was recorded many times. The rearrangement uses TRBV28 and TRBJ2-1; 12 nucleotides agree with TRBD2. Germline values: CDR1 MDHEN, CDR2 SYDVKM. The V gene end was trimmed by 4 bases and the J gene end by 3 bases; junction bases not matched to a gene: 1. This CDR3 has 15 residues. CDR3 nucleotides: TGTGCCAGCAGTTGGACTAGCGGGGTCTACAATGAGCAGTTCTTC. The encoded protein is CASSWTSGVYNEQFF.

This clonotype was counted only a few times. Here the CDR3 reads CASRGAGSYNEQFF. The CDR3 DNA reads TGTGCCAGCAGGGGAGCGGGATCATACAATGAGCAGTTCTTC. The V call is TRBV6-2 or TRBV6-3, the J call TRBJ2-1; 7 positions match TRBD2. The CDR3 has 14 amino acids. J gave up 4 bases and V 6 bases, and 6 bases lay outside the gene matches. The germline gives CDR1 MNHEY, CDR2 SVGEGT.

This sequence joins TRBV12-3 or TRBV12-4 and TRBJ2-7; 16 bases are shared with TRBD2. The V and J ends lost 6 bases and 3 bases, in that order; junction bases with no gene match: 8. CDR3 length: 17 amino acids. CDR3 loop: CASRGTSGRGMVYEQYF. CDR3 DNA sequence: TGTGCCAGCAGGGGGACTAGCGGGAGGGGAATGGTCTACGAGCAGTACTTC.

The V and J genes are TRBV2 and TRBJ1-1; possible D gene TRBD1, 5 bases. V shed 10 bases and J shed 0 bases, with 12 bases lying between them. The CDR3 sequence is 13 residues long. CDR1 SNHLY and CDR2 FYNNEI come from the germline V gene. This CDR3 is CATPGLMNTEAFF. The DNA for the CDR3 is TGTGCCACCCCGGGACTCATGAACACTGAAGCTTTCTTT.

The rearrangement links TRBV5-1 to TRBJ2-1, with 7 bases aligning to TRBD1. The CDR3 has 14 residues. The trim removed 3 bases at V and 5 bases at J, leaving 5 bases unmatched. Per germline, CDR1 SGHRS and CDR2 YFSETQ. The CDR3 loop is CASSSYQGDNEQFF. The CDR3 DNA sequence: TGCGCCAGCAGCTCCTATCAGGGGGACAATGAGCAGTTCTTC.

This clonotype turned up a few times. This chain joins TRBV20-1 and TRBJ2-4; 8 positions agree with TRBD1. This CDR3 contains 16 residues. The trim removed 0 bases at V and 7 bases at J, leaving 11 bases unmatched. The germline CDR1 and CDR2 sequences are DFQATT and SNEGSKA (reference sequence). CDR3 loop: CSAREGRWTGTNIQYF. The CDR3 bases are TGCAGTGCTAGAGAGGGGCGGTGGACAGGGACTAACATTCAGTACTTC.

The chain carries TRBV11-2 and TRBJ2-5; weak D call: TRBD1 (6 bases). The CDR3 runs 14 residues. Deletions cut 4 bases from V and 0 bases from J, with 9 bases between. The germline V gene has CDR1 SGHAT and CDR2 FQNNGV. This CDR3 reads CASSSTGYQETQYF. The CDR3 DNA reads as TGTGCCAGCAGCTCCACAGGGTACCAAGAGACCCAGTACTTC.

The chain combines TRBV7-6 with TRBJ1-1; 7 nucleotides agree with TRBD1. The CDR3 is 12 residues long. Germline CDR1 reads SGHVS; CDR2 reads FNYEAQ. J lost 8 bases, V lost 4 bases, and 4 bases had no gene match. CDR3 region: CASSSPGQEAFF. The CDR3 coding sequence is TGTGCCAGCAGCTCTCCGGGACAGGAAGCTTTCTTT.

The V and J genes are TRBV4-1 and TRBJ2-4; possibly TRBD1 for D (5 bases). The CDR3 loop spans 17 amino acids. V lost 1 base and J 0 bases, leaving 13 bases between the germline ends. Germline CDR1 reads MGHRA; CDR2 reads YSYEKL. The CDR3 region has the DNA TGCGCCAGCAGCCAAGGGGCGGCAGGGCTAGCCAAAAACATTCAGTACTTC. Translating it yields CASSQGAAGLAKNIQYF.

The chain couples TRBV27 to TRBJ2-3; D may be TRBD2 (5 bases). Germline V CDR1 and CDR2: MNHEY, SMNVEV (reference sequence). There are 13 residues in the CDR3. Between the trimmed V and J ends, which lost 6 bases and 3 bases, there was a span of 10 bases. The CDR3: CASSPLGTDTQYF. The DNA for the CDR3 is TGTGCCAGCAGCCCACTAGGGACAGATACGCAGTATTTT.

The chain uses TRBV7-8 and TRBJ2-7, with D possibly matching TRBD1 (6 bases). Germline CDR1 and CDR2: SGHVS and FQNEAQ. The CDR3 runs to 15 residues. V lost 1 base and J lost 1, with 11 bases in between. CDR3 in amino acids: CASSLVGAGSYEQYF. CDR3 sequence (DNA): TGTGCCAGCAGCTTAGTGGGGGCAGGGTCCTACGAGCAGTACTTC.

V is TRBV9 and J is TRBJ2-3, with no clear D. In germline, CDR1 is SGDLS, CDR2 YYNGEE. Trimming removed 2 bases at V and 4 bases at J, with 11 bases between. The CDR3 runs to 14 residues. The CDR3 DNA reads as TGTGCCAGCAGCGTGGTGTGGAGTTCAGATACGCAGTATTTT. Its translation: CASSVVWSSDTQYF.

This clonotype was found many times. The chain uses TRBV12-3 or TRBV12-4 and TRBJ2-2; D uncertain. V lost 3 bases and J 7 bases, leaving 9 bases between the germline ends. The CDR3 length is 13 residues. The CDR3 loop reads CASSLLGGGELFF. CDR3 sequence (DNA): TGTGCCAGCAGTTTGCTGGGTGGCGGGGAGCTGTTTTTT.

The chain couples TRBV13 to TRBJ2-3, with 8 positions matching TRBD2. CDR1 is PRHDT and CDR2 is FYEKMQ in the germline V gene (reference sequence). The V and J ends lost 0 bases and 1 base, in that order; junction bases with no gene match: 3. The CDR3 spans 16 residues. Here the CDR3 DNA reads TGTGCCAGCAGCTTAGGAGCGGGAGATGGCACAGATACGCAGTATTTT. Translated: CASSLGAGDGTDTQYF.

The chain couples TRBV12-3 or TRBV12-4 to TRBJ2-1; D is undetermined. Trimming shortened V by 7 bases and J by 0 bases, and 13 bases separated the two germline ends. The CDR3 length is 15 residues. The CDR3 DNA follows: TGTGCCAGCACCCCTGTTCAGAGCTCCTACAATGAGCAGTTCTTC. Protein sequence: CASTPVQSSYNEQFF.

This chain's CDR3 is CAIRRDRGENTGELFF. The CDR3 DNA is TGTGCCATCAGGAGAGACAGGGGTGAAAACACCGGGGAGCTGTTTTTT. The rearrangement links TRBV10-3 to TRBJ2-2, with 8 nucleotides matching TRBD1. The CDR3 is 16 amino acids. Germline lookup yields CDR1 ENHRY and CDR2 SYGVKD. Trimming at V came to 6 bases and at J to 2 bases, leaving 8 bases not matched to a gene.

The V gene is TRBV11-3, the J gene TRBJ2-1; D might be TRBD2 (6 bases). Germline V lookup: CDR1 SGHNT, CDR2 YENEEA. V was shortened by 8 bases and J by 7 bases, with 15 bases between the two germline ends. This CDR3 spans 13 amino acids. The CDR3 nucleotides are TGTGCCAGCGCCGGAGGGGCTGGTAATGAGCAGTTCTTC. Amino acids: CASAGGAGNEQFF.

The chain couples TRBV4-1 to TRBJ2-3, with TRBD2 identical over 16 bases. The CDR3 has 17 residues. With V trimmed by 5 bases and J by 6 bases, 8 bases remained unmatched. Germline assignment: CDR1 MGHRA and CDR2 YSYEKL. The CDR3 here is CASSKTGTSGREDTQYF. CDR3 bases: TGCGCCAGCAGCAAAACCGGGACTAGCGGGAGGGAGGATACGCAGTATTTT.

The CDR3 reads CASSRPSSYNEQFF. The CDR3 DNA reads TGTGCCAGCAGCCGGCCAAGCTCCTACAATGAGCAGTTCTTC. The chain recombines TRBV7-2 with TRBJ2-1; D is uncertain. The CDR3 extends over 14 amino acids. Deletions cut 5 bases from V and 0 bases from J, with 8 bases between. Per the germline V gene, CDR1 is SGHTA and CDR2 is FQGNSA.